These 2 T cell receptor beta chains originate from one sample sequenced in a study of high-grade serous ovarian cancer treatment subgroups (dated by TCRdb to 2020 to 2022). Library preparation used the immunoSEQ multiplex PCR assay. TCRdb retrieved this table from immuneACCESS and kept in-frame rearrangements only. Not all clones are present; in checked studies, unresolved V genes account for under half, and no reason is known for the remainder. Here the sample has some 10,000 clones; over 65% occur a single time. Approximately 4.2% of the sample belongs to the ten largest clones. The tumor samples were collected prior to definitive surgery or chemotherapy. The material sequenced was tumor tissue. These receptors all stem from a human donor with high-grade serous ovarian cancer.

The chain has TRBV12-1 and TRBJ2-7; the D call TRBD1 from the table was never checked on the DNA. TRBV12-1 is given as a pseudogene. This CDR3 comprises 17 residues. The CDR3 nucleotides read TGTGCCAGCACCCTCACCCCCGGGACACAAGAAGGTTACGAGCAGTACTTC. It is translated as CASTLTPGTQEGYEQYF.

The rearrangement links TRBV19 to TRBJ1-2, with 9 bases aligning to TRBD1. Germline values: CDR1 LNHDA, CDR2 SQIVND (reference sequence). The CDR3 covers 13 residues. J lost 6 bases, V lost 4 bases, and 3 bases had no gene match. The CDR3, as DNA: TGTGCCAGTAGTACTAGGACAGGGGATGGCTACACCTTC. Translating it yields CASSTRTGDGYTF. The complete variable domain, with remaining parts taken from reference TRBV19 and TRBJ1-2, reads DGGITQSPKYLFRKEGQNVTLSCEQNLNHDAMYWYRQDPGQGLRLIYYSQIVNDFQKGDIAEGYSVSREKKESFPLTVTSAQKNPTAFYLCASSTRTGDGYTFGSGTRLTVV.